This entry lists 21 T cell receptor beta chains sequenced from one sample in a study of shared clonotypes between healthy human individuals. Here immunoSEQ multiplex PCR was the method, and the copy in TCRdb shows in-frame clones only, minus some. This table holds millions of clones, approximately 94% found once. Terminally differentiated effector memory CD45RA+ cells were left out of the naive CD8 fraction, which was CD45RO-negative and positively selected for CCR7. Sequencing was done on a sample of naive CD8+ T cells from PBMCs. The receptors were sampled from a man in his late teens or twenties in good health. Some clones in this sample may be carry-over from other donors' samples.

Regarding this clone: At the DNA level, this CDR3 is encoded by other sequences in the same sample as well. This sequence joins TRBV9 and TRBJ2-3; unclear D gene. This CDR3 region has 14 residues. Germline-derived CDR1 and CDR2 are SGDLS and YYNGEE. V lost 0 bases and J lost 2, with 7 bases in between. The CDR3 DNA sequence: TGTGCCAGCAGCGTAGACGGGTACACAGATACGCAGTATTTT. As protein: CASSVDGYTDTQYF. The full variable domain, its missing parts supplied by reference TRBV9 and TRBJ2-3, is DSGVTQTPKHLITATGQRVTLRCSPRSGDLSVYWYQQSLDQGLQFLIQYYNGEERAKGNILERFSAQQFPDLHSELNLSSLELGDSALYFCASSVDGYTDTQYFGPGTRLTVL.

Comment on this clone: The junction differs from germline at one of its ends, possibly a read error. The V call is TRBV4-3, the J call TRBJ1-2; D might be TRBD1 (6 bases). This CDR3 region has 16 residues. Germline values: CDR1 LGHNA, CDR2 YSLEER. The CDR3 spells CTSSQTRMGAYYGYTF. CDR3 DNA sequence: TGCACCAGCAGCCAAACCCGGATGGGGGCATACTATGGCTACACCTTC.

The genes are TRBV29-1 and TRBJ1-2, with TRBD1 as a possible D gene (6 bases). The CDR3 totals 14 residues. Germline CDR1 SQVTM, CDR2 ANQGSEA. The V end was cut by 4 bases, the J end by 3 bases, with 15 bases between. The CDR3 loop is CSVALPDRHYGYTF. The CDR3 region has the DNA TGCAGCGTTGCCCTCCCTGACAGGCACTATGGCTACACCTTC.

This chain uses TRBV7-2 with TRBJ2-7, with D perhaps being TRBD1 or TRBD2 (5 bases each). Trimming left V 5 bases short and J 0 bases short, with 14 bases between. The germline V gene encodes CDR1 SGHTA and CDR2 FQGNSA. This CDR3 is 15 amino acids long. CDR3 loop: CASSLEGRASYEQYF. The CDR3 DNA sequence: TGTGCCAGCAGCCTAGAGGGCAGGGCCTCCTACGAGCAGTACTTC.

The chain combines TRBV4-2 with TRBJ1-6; weak D call: TRBD1 (5 bases). Deletions cut 5 bases from V and 0 bases from J, with 11 bases between. This CDR3 contains 16 residues. Germline loops: CDR1 LGHNA, CDR2 YNFKEQ. For the CDR3, the DNA is TGTGCCAGCAGCGTAGAGGGGAGCTCCTATAATTCACCCCTCCACTTT. Translated: CASSVEGSSYNSPLHF.

The chain has TRBV25-1 and TRBJ2-7; D may be TRBD2 (7 bases). The CDR3 is 12 amino acids. V lost 8 bases to trimming and J lost 6 bases, with 14 bases between them. Per germline, CDR1 MGHDK and CDR2 SYGVNS. The CDR3 protein is CASGRAGAEQYF. The CDR3 nucleotides are TGTGCCAGCGGGAGGGCAGGGGCCGAGCAGTACTTC.

This chain joins TRBV28 and TRBJ1-1; no firm D call. This CDR3 region has 15 residues. Germline lookup yields CDR1 MDHEN and CDR2 SYDVKM. The V end lost 3 bases, the J end lost 3 bases, and 14 bases lay between the germline ends. CDR3 protein: CASSFSVLGDTEAFF. The CDR3 DNA sequence: TGTGCCAGCAGTTTCTCAGTCCTTGGGGACACTGAAGCTTTCTTT.

The chain is built from TRBV30 and TRBJ2-1; the D gene is possibly TRBD1 (6 bases). The CDR3 is 13 residues long. In germline, CDR1 is GTSNPN, CDR2 SVGIG (reference sequence). Between the trimmed V and J ends, which lost 3 bases and 6 bases, there was a span of 12 bases. The CDR3, as DNA: TGTGCCTGGAGGGTTAAGGGGGTCAATGAGCAGTTCTTC. Amino acids: CAWRVKGVNEQFF.

The chain uses TRBV7-2 and TRBJ1-2; D remains ambiguous. Germline V gene sequence: CDR1 SGHTA, CDR2 FQGNSA. V lost 4 bases and J 0 bases, leaving 12 bases between the germline ends. The CDR3 is 15 amino acids. The CDR3 DNA reads TGTGCCAGCAGCTCGACGGGAAACCCTAACTATGGCTACACCTTC. As protein: CASSSTGNPNYGYTF.

The rearrangement uses TRBV7-9 and TRBJ2-7; 8 bases are shared with TRBD2. The CDR3 is made up of 16 amino acids. The germline gives CDR1 SEHNR, CDR2 FQNEAQ (reference sequence). The J segment lost 6 bases and the V segment lost 5 bases, leaving 15 bases of the junction unmatched. The CDR3 sequence: CASSPHRTSHLREQYF. CDR3 DNA: TGTGCCAGCAGCCCCCACCGGACTAGCCACCTACGCGAGCAGTACTTC.

The rearrangement uses TRBV30 and TRBJ2-5, with TRBD1 matching 8 bases. The end of the DNA is better explained by TRBJ2-7, so the J call may be wrong. CDR3 length: 14 amino acids. CDR1 is GTSNPN and CDR2 is SVGIG in the germline V gene (reference sequence). As DNA, the CDR3 is TGTGCCTGGAGTGTACGTCCAGGGGGCAACGAGCAGTACTTC. Translation: CAWSVRPGGNEQYF.

The J gene is TRBJ2-2, the V gene TRBV27; possibly TRBD2 for D (6 bases). CDR3 length: 17 amino acids. Trimming removed 5 bases from V and 1 base from J, with 17 bases in between. Germline loops: CDR1 MNHEY, CDR2 SMNVEV (reference sequence). The chain's CDR3 is CASSAPFGTQNTGELFF. In nucleotides, the CDR3 is TGTGCCAGCAGTGCTCCTTTCGGGACTCAGAACACCGGGGAGCTGTTTTTT.

The gene calls are TRBV11-2 and TRBJ2-1; 7 bases line up with TRBD2. The CDR3 is 15 amino acids. Trimming at V came to 5 bases and at J to 4 bases, leaving 8 bases not matched to a gene. Germline loops: CDR1 SGHAT, CDR2 FQNNGV. For the CDR3, the DNA is TGTGCCAGCAGCCTGGAGCGGGAACTGTACAATGAGCAGTTCTTC. This encodes CASSLERELYNEQFF.

The chain couples TRBV7-8 to TRBJ2-3; D may correspond to TRBD1 or TRBD2 (5 bases each). This CDR3 has 14 amino acids. The germline CDR1 and CDR2 sequences are SGHVS and FQNEAQ. The germline V and J ends were trimmed by 3 bases and 7 bases, with 14 bases remaining between them. The CDR3 sequence: CASSLRDRRNTQYF. CDR3 coding DNA: TGTGCCAGCAGCTTGAGGGACCGACGGAATACGCAGTATTTT.

This rearrangement joins TRBV7-8 to TRBJ2-7; tentative D call: TRBD2 (6 bases). Trimming removed 2 bases from V and 3 bases from J, with 14 bases in between. From germline, CDR1 is SGHVS and CDR2 FQNEAQ. This CDR3 is 15 amino acids long. For the CDR3, the DNA is TGTGCCAGCAGCTTATGGACTGGAGGGGTCTACGAGCAGTACTTC. It encodes CASSLWTGGVYEQYF.

The sample holds one count of this clone. The V gene is TRBV4-1, the J gene TRBJ2-1; D perhaps matches TRBD2 (5 bases). CDR1 and CDR2 from the germline V gene are MGHRA and YSYEKL. This CDR3 has 15 residues. V was pared by 1 base and J by 3 bases, with 10 bases between. DNA of the CDR3: TGCGCCAGCAGCCAAGCTGGACTTGGCTACAATGAGCAGTTCTTC. It translates to CASSQAGLGYNEQFF.

The rearrangement joins TRBV21-1 to TRBJ2-1; the D call of TRBD2 is as the table states it, not checked on the DNA. TRBV21-1 is shown as a pseudogene. CDR3 length: 16 residues. The CDR3 loop reads CASSKRSGRGNNEQFF. CDR3 coding DNA: TGTGCCAGCAGCAAACGTTCGGGACGGGGGAACAATGAGCAGTTCTTC.

This chain links TRBV29-1 with TRBJ2-3; 11 bases fit TRBD1. With 3 bases clipped from V and 6 bases from J, the junction kept 11 bases outside the gene matches. The CDR3 consists of 16 residues. CDR1 and CDR2 (germline): SQVTM, ANQGSEA. CDR3 sequence reads: CSVDLGQGAPRDTQYF. The CDR3 bases are TGCAGCGTTGATCTTGGACAGGGGGCCCCACGGGATACGCAGTATTTT.

The chain joins TRBV6-5 to TRBJ2-5; possible D gene TRBD2, 6 bases. Trimming removed 7 bases at V and 5 bases at J, with 17 bases between. This CDR3 region has 14 residues. CDR1 MNHEY and CDR2 SVGAGI come from the germline V gene. CDR3 protein: CASTPWSRGETQYF. In DNA, the CDR3 is TGTGCCAGCACTCCCTGGTCCCGGGGGGAGACCCAGTACTTC.

The V gene is TRBV7-9, the J gene TRBJ1-5; D call uncertain. V shed 4 bases and J shed 3 bases, with 7 bases lying between them. The germline V gene encodes CDR1 SEHNR and CDR2 FQNEAQ (reference sequence). This CDR3 has 13 amino acids. The CDR3 loop reads CASSSTNNQPQHF. The CDR3 region has the DNA TGTGCCAGCAGCTCCACCAACAATCAGCCCCAGCATTTT.

This rearrangement joins TRBV10-1 to TRBJ1-4; D call uncertain. This CDR3 comprises 16 residues. Trimming removed 6 bases from V and 1 base from J, with 15 bases in between. Germline loops: CDR1 WNHNN, CDR2 SYGVQD (reference sequence). For the CDR3, the DNA is TGCGCCAGCAGGACCGCAAGGGTTAGAACTAATGAAAAACTGTTTTTT. Translating gives CASRTARVRTNEKLFF.